This T cell receptor beta chain was retrieved from a study of blood T cell repertoires in COVID-19. Overall study context: Acute and convalescent COVID-19 specimens originated in the United States, Italy and Spain. T cells, B-cell-depleted T cells, or PBMCs provided the cDNA or gDNA that served as material.

In the original processing: Amplification with reference gene primers provided the estimates of nucleated cell counts. This table comes from immunoSEQ multiplex PCR, and its TCRdb copy is limited to in-frame clones, with some not included. V and J calls and clone size come straight from that table; D and trimming were deduced from the DNA. The sample lists some 180,000 clones, roughly 91% seen once, with approximately 2.1% in the top ten. The source material was peripheral blood. The sequence came from a man aged 50 to 59 who had recovered from COVID-19.

CDR3 region: CASSGSGLHLSYGYTF. The CDR3 DNA sequence: TGTGCCAGCAGCGGATCAGGGTTACACCTCTCCTATGGCTACACCTTC. The rearrangement uses TRBV7-9 and TRBJ1-2; the D gene is possibly TRBD1 (5 bases). The V gene lost 5 bases and the J gene lost 4 bases, with 20 bases spanning the gap. In germline, CDR1 is SEHNR, CDR2 FQNEAQ (reference sequence). The CDR3 covers 16 residues.